Presented here are 21 T cell receptor beta chains from one specimen sequenced in a study of T cell changes during pregnancy in multiple sclerosis. Only in-frame clones appear in the TCRdb table, and some are missing; sequencing was by immunoSEQ multiplex PCR. The table has 65,000 to 85,000 clones, just over 90% seen once. Sample: CD4+ T cells from peripheral blood mononuclear cells, taken before pregnancy. These receptors were obtained from a female donor with multiple sclerosis, enrolled in a pregnancy study.

The chain uses TRBV19 and TRBJ2-4; TRBD2 might be the D (5 bases). The CDR3 runs to 18 residues. Germline V CDR1 and CDR2: LNHDA, SQIVND (reference sequence). Trimming pared 5 bases from V and 1 base from J, leaving 21 bases between. The CDR3 protein is CASSPGISLGKAKNIQYF. DNA for the CDR3: TGTGCCAGTAGTCCCGGGATCTCATTAGGAAAGGCCAAAAACATTCAGTACTTC.

The chain carries TRBV19 and TRBJ1-5; no clear D gene. V was cut by 3 bases and J by 0 bases, with 9 bases left in between. CDR1 and CDR2 from the germline V gene are LNHDA and SQIVND (reference sequence). The CDR3 sequence is 15 residues long. The CDR3 region has the DNA TGTGCCAGTAGTATGCCCTACGATAGCAATCAGCCCCAGCATTTT. It translates to CASSMPYDSNQPQHF.

The chain employs TRBV5-6 and TRBJ2-5; perhaps TRBD2 as D (6 bases). The germline gives CDR1 SGHDT, CDR2 YYEEEE. Trimming took 0 bases from V and 5 from J, leaving 17 bases between them. The CDR3 totals 16 residues. As DNA, the CDR3 is TGTGCCAGCAGCTTGGGGGGGACTGCGACTAGGGAGACCCAGTACTTC. This translates into CASSLGGTATRETQYF.

The genes are TRBV6-1 and TRBJ2-7; 8 positions agree with TRBD2. The CDR3 sequence is 14 residues long. J lost 9 bases, V lost 5 bases, and 12 bases had no gene match. Germline lookup yields CDR1 MNHNS and CDR2 SASEGT. The CDR3 region has the DNA TGTGCCAGCAGTCACAACCCCCGGGGGGGCGGGCAGTACTTC. This codes for CASSHNPRGGGQYF.

The V call is TRBV18, the J call TRBJ2-2; TRBD1 matches 7 bases. With V trimmed by 8 bases and J by 6 bases, 3 bases remained unmatched. The germline V gene has CDR1 KGHSH and CDR2 LQKENI. The CDR3 spans 12 residues. Written as DNA, the CDR3 is TGTGCCAGCCGAACAGGGGCCGGGGAGCTGTTTTTT. The encoded protein is CASRTGAGELFF. Drawing the rest from reference TRBV18 and TRBJ2-2, the complete variable domain is NAGVMQNPRHLVRRRGQEARLRCSPMKGHSHVYWYRQLPEEGLKFMVYLQKENIIDESGMPKERFSAEFPKEGPSILRIQQVVRGDSAAYFCASRTGAGELFFGEGSRLTVL.

This chain links TRBV21-1 with TRBJ2-7; whether TRBD2, the table's D call, matches the DNA was not checked. TRBV21-1 is annotated as a pseudogene. The CDR3 is 15 amino acids. The CDR3 region is CASSKAREGLGEQYF. DNA for the CDR3: TGTGCCAGCAGCAAAGCGCGGGAGGGGCTGGGCGAGCAGTACTTC.

The chain has TRBV2 and TRBJ2-2; TRBD1 agrees at 9 bases. The CDR3 contains 15 residues. Per germline, CDR1 SNHLY and CDR2 FYNNEI. Trimming removed 7 bases from V and 4 bases from J; junction bases left unmatched: 7. The CDR3 spells CASTTGTGSTGELFF. In DNA form, the CDR3 reads TGTGCCAGCACCACCGGGACAGGGTCCACCGGGGAGCTGTTTTTT.

The chain is built from TRBV5-6 and TRBJ2-1, with 8 positions matching TRBD2. Germline V gene data show CDR1 as SGHDT and CDR2 as YYEEEE. J lost 4 bases, V lost 1 base, and 4 bases had no gene match. CDR3 length equals 15 residues. Here the CDR3 reads CASSLYTSGYNEQFF. CDR3 nucleotide sequence: TGTGCCAGCAGCTTGTATACTAGCGGTTACAATGAGCAGTTCTTC.

J is TRBJ1-6 and V is TRBV6-6, with unresolved D. Germline V CDR1 and CDR2: MNHNY, SVGAGI (reference sequence). V lost 2 bases and J lost 6, with 8 bases in between. This CDR3 is 14 amino acids long. CDR3 amino acids: CASSYEGLNSPLHF. CDR3 sequence (DNA): TGTGCCAGCAGTTACGAGGGCCTTAATTCACCCCTCCACTTT.

The chain links TRBV6-6 to TRBJ1-5; tentatively, D is TRBD1 (6 bases). Trimming left V 5 bases short and J 1 base short, with 15 bases between. CDR3 size: 16 residues. The germline CDR1 and CDR2 sequences are MNHNY and SVGAGI (reference sequence). Written as DNA, the CDR3 is TGTGCCAGCAGTACTCGGGACATTTCGAGCAATCAGCCCCAGCATTTT. Its protein product is CASSTRDISSNQPQHF.

The gene calls are TRBV19 and TRBJ2-1, with 10 bases that match TRBD2. Germline V gives CDR1 LNHDA, CDR2 SQIVND (reference sequence). This CDR3 comprises 19 residues. Losses at the gene ends were 5 bases for V and 4 bases for J; bases not matched to a gene: 17. The CDR3 DNA reads as TGTGCCAGTAGTGCCCTAAACACCGGGACTAGCGTTAAGTACAATGAGCAGTTCTTC. Its protein product is CASSALNTGTSVKYNEQFF.

The rearrangement uses TRBV30 and TRBJ1-3; D is uncertain. Germline V gives CDR1 GTSNPN, CDR2 SVGIG (reference sequence). CDR3 length: 12 amino acids. Trimming shortened V by 5 bases and J by 1 base, and 6 bases separated the two germline ends. This CDR3 is CAWARSGNTIYF. The DNA for the CDR3 is TGTGCCTGGGCCCGGTCTGGAAACACCATATATTTT.

The J gene is TRBJ2-1, the V gene TRBV10-3; 10 nucleotides line up with TRBD1. Germline loops: CDR1 ENHRY, CDR2 SYGVKD. This CDR3 is 14 amino acids long. The V gene end was trimmed by 6 bases and the J gene end by 9 bases; junction bases not matched to a gene: 8. The CDR3 here is CAIRGTGELIEQFF. For the CDR3, the DNA is TGTGCCATCAGGGGGACAGGGGAGCTTATTGAGCAGTTCTTC.

The chain combines TRBV5-1 with TRBJ2-3; D gene uncertain. The CDR3 spans 14 residues. Germline CDR1 reads SGHRS; CDR2 reads YFSETQ. Trimming pared 0 bases from V and 0 bases from J, leaving 5 bases between. The CDR3 loop is CASSLGRSTDTQYF. The CDR3 nucleotides read TGCGCCAGCAGCTTGGGCCGGAGCACAGATACGCAGTATTTT.

The chain combines TRBV7-3 with TRBJ2-1; TRBD2 matches 11 bases. V was pared by 5 bases and J by 3 bases, with 6 bases of the junction left unmatched. CDR1 is SGHTA and CDR2 is FQGTGA in the germline V gene. The CDR3 is 16 amino acids. For the CDR3, the DNA is TGTGCCAGCAGCCCCGCTAGCGGGGGGAACTACAATGAGCAGTTCTTC. Translated: CASSPASGGNYNEQFF.

This chain joins TRBV10-3 and TRBJ1-2, with 7 bases that match TRBD1. V lost 8 bases, J lost 5 bases, and 11 bases stayed unmatched. The length of the CDR3 is 14 residues. Germline values: CDR1 ENHRY, CDR2 SYGVKD. CDR3 residues: CAISPGGQHYGYTF. The CDR3 DNA follows: TGTGCCATCTCACCTGGGGGACAGCATTATGGCTACACCTTC.

The gene calls are TRBV5-8 and TRBJ1-5; maybe TRBD1 (5 bases). Germline lookup yields CDR1 SGHTS and CDR2 YDEGEE. Trimming took off 2 bases at V and 7 bases at J, with 16 bases between the two ends. The CDR3 length is 15 residues. The DNA of the CDR3 is TGTGCCAGCAGCTTAATAGGGGTATCTTACCAGCCCCAGCATTTT. Residues: CASSLIGVSYQPQHF. The full variable domain, its missing parts supplied by reference TRBV5-8 and TRBJ1-5, is EAGVTQSPTHLIKTRGQQATLRCSPISGHTSVYWYQQALGLGLQFLLWYDEGEERNRGNFPPRFSGRQFPNYSSELNVNALELEDSALYLCASSLIGVSYQPQHFGDGTRLSIL.

V is TRBV4-1 and J is TRBJ2-1; D unresolved. The CDR3 is 16 amino acids. V was cut by 0 bases and J by 3 bases, with 12 bases left in between. In germline, CDR1 is MGHRA, CDR2 YSYEKL. The CDR3 reads CASSQDSPVYYNEQFF. The CDR3 nucleotides read TGCGCCAGCAGCCAAGATAGCCCTGTTTACTACAATGAGCAGTTCTTC.

The genes are TRBV5-6 and TRBJ2-7; the D gene is possibly TRBD1 (6 bases). CDR3 length: 13 amino acids. The V gene lost 4 bases and the J gene lost 6 bases, with 14 bases spanning the gap. Germline CDR1 and CDR2: SGHDT and YYEEEE. The CDR3, as DNA: TGTGCCAGCAGCCCTACAGGGCTCCGCGAGCAGTACTTC. Encoded protein: CASSPTGLREQYF.

The chain carries TRBV7-9 and TRBJ2-5; TRBD1 is a possible D gene (7 bases). V was pared by 1 base and J by 2 bases, with 11 bases between. This CDR3 contains 15 residues. Per the germline V gene, CDR1 is SEHNR and CDR2 is FQNEAQ (reference sequence). As DNA, the CDR3 is TGTGCCAGCAGCTTAGTGGGGGGACAGCAAGAGACCCAGTACTTC. Amino acids: CASSLVGGQQETQYF.

This chain connects TRBV29-1 to TRBJ1-2, with 7 positions matching TRBD1. V was clipped by 7 bases and J by 3 bases; unmatched bases: 5. The CDR3 has 12 residues. Germline V gene sequence: CDR1 SQVTM, CDR2 ANQGSEA. The CDR3 protein is CSADRADYGYTF. CDR3 nucleotide sequence: TGCAGCGCCGACAGGGCGGACTATGGCTACACCTTC.